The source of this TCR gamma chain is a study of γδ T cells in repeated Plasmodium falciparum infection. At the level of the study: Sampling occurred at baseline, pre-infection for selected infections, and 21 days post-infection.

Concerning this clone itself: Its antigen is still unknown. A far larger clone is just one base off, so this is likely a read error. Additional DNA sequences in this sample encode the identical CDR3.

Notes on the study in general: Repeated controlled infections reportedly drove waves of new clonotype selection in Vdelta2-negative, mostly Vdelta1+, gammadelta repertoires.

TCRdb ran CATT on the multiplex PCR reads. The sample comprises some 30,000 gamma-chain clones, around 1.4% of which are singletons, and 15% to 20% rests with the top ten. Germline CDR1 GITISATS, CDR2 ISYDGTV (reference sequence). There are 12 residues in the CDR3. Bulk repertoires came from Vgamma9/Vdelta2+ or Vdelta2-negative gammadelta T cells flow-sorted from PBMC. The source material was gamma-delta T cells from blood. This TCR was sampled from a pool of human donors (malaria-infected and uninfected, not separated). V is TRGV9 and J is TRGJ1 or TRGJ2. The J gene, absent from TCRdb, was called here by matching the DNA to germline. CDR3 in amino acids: CALWVNYYKKLF. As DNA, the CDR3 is TGTGCCTTGTGGGTTAACTATTACAAGAAACTCTTT.